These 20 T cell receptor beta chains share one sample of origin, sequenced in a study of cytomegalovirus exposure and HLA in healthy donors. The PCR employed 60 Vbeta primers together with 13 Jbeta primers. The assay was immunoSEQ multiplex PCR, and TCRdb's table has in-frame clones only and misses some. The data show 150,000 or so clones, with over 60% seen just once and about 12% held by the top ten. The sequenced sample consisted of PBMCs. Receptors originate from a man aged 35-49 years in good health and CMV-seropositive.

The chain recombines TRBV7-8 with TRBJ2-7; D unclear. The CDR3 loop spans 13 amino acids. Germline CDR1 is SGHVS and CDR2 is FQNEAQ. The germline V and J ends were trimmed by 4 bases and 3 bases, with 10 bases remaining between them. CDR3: CASSSALHYEQYF. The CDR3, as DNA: TGTGCCAGCAGCTCCGCATTACACTACGAGCAGTACTTC. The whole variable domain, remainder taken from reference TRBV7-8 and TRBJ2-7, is GAGVSQSPRYKVAKRGQDVALRCDPISGHVSLFWYQQALGQGPEFLTYFQNEAQLDKSGLPSDRFFAERPEGSVSTLKIQRTQQEDSAVYLCASSSALHYEQYFGPGTRLTVT.

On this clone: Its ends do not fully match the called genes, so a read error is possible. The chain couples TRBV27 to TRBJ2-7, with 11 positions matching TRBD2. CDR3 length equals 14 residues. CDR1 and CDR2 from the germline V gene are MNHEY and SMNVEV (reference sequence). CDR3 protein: CASSSGTSGYERYF. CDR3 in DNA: TGTGCCAGCAGTTCGGGGACTAGCGGCTACGAGCGGTACTTC.

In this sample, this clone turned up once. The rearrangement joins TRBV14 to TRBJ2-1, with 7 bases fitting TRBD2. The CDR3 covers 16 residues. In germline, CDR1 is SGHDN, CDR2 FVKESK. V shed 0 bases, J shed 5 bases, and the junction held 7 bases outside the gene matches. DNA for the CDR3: TGTGCCAGCAGCCAAGACTGGCGGGAGAGAAACAATGAGCAGTTCTTC. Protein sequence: CASSQDWRERNNEQFF. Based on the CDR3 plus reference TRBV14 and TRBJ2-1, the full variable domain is EAGVTQFPSHSVIEKGQTVTLRCDPISGHDNLYWYRRVMGKEIKFLLHFVKESKQDESGMPNNRFLAERTGGTYSTLKVQPAELEDSGVYFCASSQDWRERNNEQFFGPGTRLTVL.

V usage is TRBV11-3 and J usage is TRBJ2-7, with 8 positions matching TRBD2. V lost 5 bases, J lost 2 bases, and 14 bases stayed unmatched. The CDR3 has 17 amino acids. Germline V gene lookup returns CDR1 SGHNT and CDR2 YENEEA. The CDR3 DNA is TGTGCCAGCAGCACCCCCCTGCGGGGACTAGGAACCTACGAGCAGTACTTC. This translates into CASSTPLRGLGTYEQYF.

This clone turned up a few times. This CDR3 is CASSRMGQSNEKLFF. DNA for the CDR3: TGTGCCAGCAGCAGAATGGGGCAGTCAAATGAAAAACTGTTTTTT. The genes are TRBV2 and TRBJ1-4; maybe TRBD1 (5 bases). Germline V CDR1 and CDR2: SNHLY, FYNNEI. Trimming left V 6 bases short and J 5 bases short, with 16 bases between. This CDR3 contains 15 residues.

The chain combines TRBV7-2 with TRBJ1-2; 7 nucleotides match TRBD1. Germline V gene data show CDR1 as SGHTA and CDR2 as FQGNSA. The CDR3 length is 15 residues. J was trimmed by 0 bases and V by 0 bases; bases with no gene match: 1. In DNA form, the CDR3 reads TGTGCCAGCAGCTTAGCGGGACAGTCTAACTATGGCTACACCTTC. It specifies CASSLAGQSNYGYTF.

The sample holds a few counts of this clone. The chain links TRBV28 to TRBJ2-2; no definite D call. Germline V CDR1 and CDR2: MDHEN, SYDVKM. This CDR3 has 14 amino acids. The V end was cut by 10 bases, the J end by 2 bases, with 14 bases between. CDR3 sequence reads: CATQTVRNTGELFF. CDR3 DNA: TGTGCCACTCAGACTGTACGTAACACCGGGGAGCTGTTTTTT.

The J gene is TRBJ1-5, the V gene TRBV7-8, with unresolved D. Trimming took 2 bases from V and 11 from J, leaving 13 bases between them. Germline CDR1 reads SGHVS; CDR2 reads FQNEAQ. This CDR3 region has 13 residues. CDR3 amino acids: CASSLTPGLAQHF. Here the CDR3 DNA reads TGTGCCAGCAGCTTAACCCCCGGTTTGGCCCAGCATTTT.

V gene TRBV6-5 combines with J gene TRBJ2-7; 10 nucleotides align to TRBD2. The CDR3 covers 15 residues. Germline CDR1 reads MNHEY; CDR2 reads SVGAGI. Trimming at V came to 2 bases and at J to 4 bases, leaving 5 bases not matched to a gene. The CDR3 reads CASSYTSGTTYEQYF. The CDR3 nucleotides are TGTGCCAGCAGTTACACTAGCGGGACGACATACGAGCAGTACTTC.

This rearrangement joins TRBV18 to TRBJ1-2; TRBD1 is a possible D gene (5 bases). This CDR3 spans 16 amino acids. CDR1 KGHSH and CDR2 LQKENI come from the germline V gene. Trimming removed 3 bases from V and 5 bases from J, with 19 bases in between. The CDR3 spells CASSPNNGGTGYGYTF. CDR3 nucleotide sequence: TGTGCCAGCTCACCCAACAACGGGGGAACGGGGTATGGCTACACCTTC.

Written as DNA, the CDR3 is TGCGCCAGCAGCTTGGGACAGGGATTCACAGATACGCAGTATTTT. Its translation: CASSLGQGFTDTQYF. The chain links TRBV5-1 to TRBJ2-3; 7 bases line up with TRBD1. Germline loops: CDR1 SGHRS, CDR2 YFSETQ. The trim removed 0 bases at V and 2 bases at J, leaving 3 bases unmatched. CDR3 size: 15 residues.

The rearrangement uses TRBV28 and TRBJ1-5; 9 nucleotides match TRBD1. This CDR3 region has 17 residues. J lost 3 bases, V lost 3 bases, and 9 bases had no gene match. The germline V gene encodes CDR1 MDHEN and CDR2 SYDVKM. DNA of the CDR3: TGTGCCAGCAGTTTGGGAAGGGGACAGGGTCTCAATCAGCCCCAGCATTTT. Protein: CASSLGRGQGLNQPQHF. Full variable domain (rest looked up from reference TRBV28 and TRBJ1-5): DVKVTQSSRYLVKRTGEKVFLECVQDMDHENMFWYRQDPGLGLRLIYFSYDVKMKEKGDIPEGYSVSREKKERFSLILESASTNQTSMYLCASSLGRGQGLNQPQHFGDGTRLSIL.

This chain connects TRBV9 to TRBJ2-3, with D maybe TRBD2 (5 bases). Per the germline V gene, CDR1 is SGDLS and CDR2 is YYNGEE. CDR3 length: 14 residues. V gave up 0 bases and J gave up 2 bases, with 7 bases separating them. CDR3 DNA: TGTGCCAGCAGCGTAGAGGGAGCCACAGATACGCAGTATTTT. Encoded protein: CASSVEGATDTQYF. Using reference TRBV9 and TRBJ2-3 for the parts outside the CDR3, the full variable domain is DSGVTQTPKHLITATGQRVTLRCSPRSGDLSVYWYQQSLDQGLQFLIQYYNGEERAKGNILERFSAQQFPDLHSELNLSSLELGDSALYFCASSVEGATDTQYFGPGTRLTVL.

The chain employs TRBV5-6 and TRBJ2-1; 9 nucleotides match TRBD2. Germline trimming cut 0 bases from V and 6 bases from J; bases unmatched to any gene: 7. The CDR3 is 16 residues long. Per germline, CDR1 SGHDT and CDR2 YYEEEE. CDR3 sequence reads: CASSLGAGTSSNEQFF. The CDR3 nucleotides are TGTGCCAGCAGCTTGGGGGCCGGGACTAGCTCCAATGAGCAGTTCTTC.

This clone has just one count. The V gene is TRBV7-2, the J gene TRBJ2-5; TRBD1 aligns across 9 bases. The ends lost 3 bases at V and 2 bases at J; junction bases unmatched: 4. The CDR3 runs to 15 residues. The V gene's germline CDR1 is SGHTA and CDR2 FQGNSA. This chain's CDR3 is CASSFGTGRQETQYF. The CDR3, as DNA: TGTGCCAGCAGCTTCGGGACAGGGAGGCAAGAGACCCAGTACTTC.

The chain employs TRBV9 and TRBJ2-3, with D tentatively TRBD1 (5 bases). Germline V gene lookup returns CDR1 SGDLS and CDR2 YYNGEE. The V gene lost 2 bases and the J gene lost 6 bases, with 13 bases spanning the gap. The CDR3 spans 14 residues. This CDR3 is CASSVAGLSDTQYF. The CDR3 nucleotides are TGTGCCAGCAGCGTGGCAGGGTTGAGTGATACGCAGTATTTT.

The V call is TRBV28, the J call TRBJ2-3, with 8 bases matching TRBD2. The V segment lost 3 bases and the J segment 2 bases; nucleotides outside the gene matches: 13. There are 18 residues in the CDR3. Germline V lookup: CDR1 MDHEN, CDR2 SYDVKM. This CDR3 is CASSFETGGGTITDTQYF. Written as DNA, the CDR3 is TGTGCCAGCAGTTTTGAGACGGGAGGGGGTACGATCACAGATACGCAGTATTTT.

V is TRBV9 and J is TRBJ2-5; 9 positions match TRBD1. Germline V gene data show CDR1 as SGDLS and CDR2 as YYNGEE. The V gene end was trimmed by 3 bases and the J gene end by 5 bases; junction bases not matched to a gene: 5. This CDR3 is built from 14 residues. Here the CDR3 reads CASSETGGKETQYF. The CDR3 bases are TGTGCCAGCAGCGAGACAGGGGGTAAGGAGACCCAGTACTTC.

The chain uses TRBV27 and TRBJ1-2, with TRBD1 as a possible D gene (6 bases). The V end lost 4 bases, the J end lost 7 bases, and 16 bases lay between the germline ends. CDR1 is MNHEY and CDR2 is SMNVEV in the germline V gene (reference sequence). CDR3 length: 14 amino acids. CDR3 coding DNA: TGTGCCAGCAGTTCCCAGACAGGCCGAGGTGGCTACACCTTC. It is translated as CASSSQTGRGGYTF.

For the CDR3, the DNA is TGTGCCAGCAGCTTGGCGAGCGGAGCTAGCACAGATACGCAGTATTTT. The encoded protein is CASSLASGASTDTQYF. The chain carries TRBV5-4 and TRBJ2-3; D may be TRBD2 (5 bases). CDR1 and CDR2 (germline): SGHNT, YYREEE (reference sequence). Trimming cost V 0 bases and J 0 bases, with 11 bases left between them. The CDR3 sequence is 16 residues long. Supplemented by reference TRBV5-4 and TRBJ2-3, the full variable domain reads ETGVTQSPTHLIKTRGQQVTLRCSSQSGHNTVSWYQQALGQGPQFIFQYYREEENGRGNFPPRFSGLQFPNYSSELNVNALELDDSALYLCASSLASGASTDTQYFGPGTRLTVL.